The T cell receptor (beta chain) described here comes from a study of beta chain features in type 1 diabetes. The CDR3 length is 14 residues. The V and J ends lost 6 bases and 4 bases, in that order; junction bases with no gene match: 5. Germline V gene lookup returns CDR1 MGHDK and CDR2 SYGVNS. Sequenced material consisted of expressed TCRB transcripts (all of the isolated RNA was reverse transcribed). Libraries were prepared by immunoSEQ multiplex PCR; TCRdb keeps only in-frame clonotypes and omits some of them. The sample consists of some 700,000 clones, around 15% of them appearing once. As regards this clone: Its cognate antigen is unknown.

Study conclusions and caveats: All four CD4+ subsets of Type 1 diabetes patients contained TCRB CDR3s that were moderately but significantly shorter.

The sequenced material came from naive CD4+ T cells from blood. The clonotype originates from a man between 18 and 35 years old with type 1 diabetes. The chain recombines TRBV25-1 with TRBJ1-5, with 8 bases that match TRBD1. The CDR3 bases are TGTGCCAGCAGAGAGACAGGGGTAAATCAGCCCCAGCATTTT. Protein: CASRETGVNQPQHF.